The clone carrying this TCR beta chain was picked up a small number of times. Its antigen is undetermined. These data come from a study of Ad26.COV2.S vaccination and SARS-CoV-2 variants. Study-level information: Ad26.COV2.S arm of COV1001 included the donor. Whole-study findings and limits: Substantial breadth in spike-specific CD8+ and CD4+ T cell responses was reportedly seen after vaccination. Total T cell responses, in the TCR breadth and depth analyses, may have been underestimated.

Assay used: immunoSEQ multiplex PCR; TCRdb lists only in-frame clones, some missing. The top ten clones hold roughly 3.1% of a sample with roughly 380,000 clones, about nine tenths of them seen once. Treatment specified: around 19 received Ad26.COV2.S at low or high dose, single or two shots; 5 received placebo; per-sample allocation not given. Vaccine and placebo recipients were sampled on day 63 after the first injection. The CDR3 sequence is 16 residues long. V gave up 0 bases and J gave up 0 bases, with 11 bases separating them. CDR1 is MNHNS and CDR2 is SASEGT in the germline V gene. The rearrangement uses TRBV6-1 and TRBJ1-2, with no clear D. This specimen was peripheral blood, taken in a trial of Ad26.COV2.S vaccine versus placebo. The receptor comes from a person between 18 and 65 years old who received the Ad26.COV2.S COVID-19 vaccine or a placebo. CDR3 in DNA: TGTGCCAGCAGTGAAGCAAGGGCAGCCGCTAACTATGGCTACACCTTC. As protein: CASSEARAAANYGYTF.